The rows below give T cell receptor beta chains drawn from one sample of a study of shared clonotypes between healthy human individuals. Clones were read by immunoSEQ multiplex PCR, and TCRdb kept only the in-frame ones, dropping some. Of hundreds of thousands of clones listed, about 96% are singletons. The sequenced sample consisted of naive CD4+ T cells sorted from blood. Every receptor here comes from a young woman in good health. The CDR3 runs from the conserved cysteine through the conserved F or W. D genes are given only for firm matches. Some rows mark clone size as missing; the rest say once, few, many or name a class of expanded clone.

j_call | clone_size | v_call | d_call | cdr3_nt | cdr3_aa
TRBJ2-6 | - | TRBV5-1 | - | TGCGCCAGCAGCTTACCCATCAGCTCTGGGGCCAACGTCCTGACTTTC | CASSLPISSGANVLTF
TRBJ2-1 | - | TRBV2 | - | TGTGCCAGCAGGATCAGGAGCGGACCCTCCTACAATGAGCAGTTCTTC | CASRIRSGPSYNEQFF
TRBJ2-2 | - | TRBV5-4 | - | TGTGCCAGCAGTCAGTGGGCGGAGAACACCGGGGAGCTGTTTTTT | CASSQWAENTGELFF
TRBJ2-7 | - | TRBV15 | - | TGTGCCACCAGCAGAGGGGGGCGGGGGCCTGCCTACGAGCAGTACTTC | CATSRGGRGPAYEQYF
TRBJ2-1 | - | TRBV18 | TRBD2 | TGTGCCAGCTCACCACTCGGGACTAGCGGAGCCCTCAACCACAATGAGCAGTTCTTC | CASSPLGTSGALNHNEQFF
TRBJ2-7 | - | TRBV18 | TRBD1 | TGTGCCAGCTCACTAACAGGGGGCTACCCACGGGCGAGGGAGCAGTACTTC | CASSLTGGYPRAREQYF
TRBJ1-1 | - | TRBV28 | TRBD1 | TGTGCCAGCAGTTTGGCAGGGGGCTTGAACACTGAAGCTTTCTTT | CASSLAGGLNTEAFF
TRBJ1-5 | - | TRBV19 | - | TGTGCCAGTAGTGCAGGGGCCCATCAGCCCCAGCATTTT | CASSAGAHQPQHF
TRBJ1-2 | - | TRBV4-1 | - | TGCGCCAGCAGCAAACTTTCCGGGACTAACTATGGCTACACCTTC | CASSKLSGTNYGYTF
TRBJ1-2 | - | TRBV28 | - | TGTGCCAGCACGCCTCAAGGGCACTATGGCTACACCTTC | CASTPQGHYGYTF
TRBJ1-5 | - | TRBV9 | - | TGTGCCAGCAGCGTAGCTGGGACAACCAATCAGCCCCAGCATTTT | CASSVAGTTNQPQHF
TRBJ1-1 | - | TRBV5-6 | - | TGTGCCAGCAGTTTCGGCACTGAAGCTTTCTTT | CASSFGTEAFF
TRBJ2-2 | - | TRBV7-2 | - | TGTGCCAGCAGCTCTAGGGGCTCGAACACCGGGGAGCTGTTTTTT | CASSSRGSNTGELFF
TRBJ1-6 | - | TRBV5-6 | - | TGTGCCAGCAGCTTAGGCCTGGATTCACCCCTCCACTTT | CASSLGLDSPLHF
TRBJ2-4 | - | TRBV5-1 | TRBD1 | TGCGCCAGCAGCTCAATACAGGGGGCCAAAAACATTCAGTACTTC | CASSSIQGAKNIQYF
TRBJ1-5 | few | TRBV2 | - | TGTGCCAGCAGTGCGGGACAAAGCAATCAGCCCCAGCATTTT | CASSAGQSNQPQHF
TRBJ1-6 | - | TRBV28 | TRBD1 | TGTGCCAGCAGGACGGGACAGGCTGGCCTCAATTCACCCCTCCACTTT | CASRTGQAGLNSPLHF
TRBJ2-1 | - | TRBV20-1 | - | TGCAGTGCTATTTCAGACAATGAGCAGTTCTTC | CSAISDNEQFF
TRBJ1-2 | - | TRBV18 | - | TGTGCCAGCTCACCCGCGACAACCAACTATGGCTACACCTTC | CASSPATTNYGYTF
TRBJ2-1 | - | TRBV15 | TRBD1 | TGTGCCACAAGGACAGGGCTACACAATGAGCAGTTCTTC | CATRTGLHNEQFF
TRBJ2-7 | once | TRBV30 | - | TGTGCCTGGAGTGATCAGCCGAGCTCCTACGAGCAGTACTTC | CAWSDQPSSYEQYF
TRBJ1-3 | few | TRBV6-5 | - | TGTGCCACCAGGGGAATCTCTGGAAACACCATATATTTT | CATRGISGNTIYF
TRBJ2-7 | - | TRBV9 | TRBD2 | TGTGCCAGCAGCGTTAGTAGCGGGAGCTCCTACGAGCAGTACTTC | CASSVSSGSSYEQYF
TRBJ1-5 | - | TRBV19 | - | TGTGCCATCTCATCTCAAGGGGGGGCAGCGGGCAATCAGCCCCAGCATTTT | CAISSQGGAAGNQPQHF
TRBJ1-1 | - | TRBV28 | - | TGTGCCAGCACCAGACGGTCAGGATACACTGAAGCTTTCTTT | CASTRRSGYTEAFF
TRBJ2-6 | - | TRBV11-1 | - | TGTGCCAGCAGCGCCCGTTCCGCTGGGGCCAACGTCCTGACTTTC | CASSARSAGANVLTF
TRBJ2-3 | - | TRBV6-4 | TRBD1 | TGTGCCAGCAGTTTCCAGGGGGCAGATACGCAGTATTTT | CASSFQGADTQYF
TRBJ1-1 | - | TRBV7-2 | - | TGTGCCAGCAGCTTAGGCCCAGGCACGGGGGGATACACTGAAGCTTTCTTT | CASSLGPGTGGYTEAFF
TRBJ2-7 | once | TRBV5-8 | TRBD1 | TGTGCCAGCAGCCCTTGGACAGGGATCGAGCAGTACTTC | CASSPWTGIEQYF
TRBJ2-7 | - | TRBV5-1 | - | TGCGCCAGCAGCTTGGCTCTAGACAGTCCCTACGAGCAGTACTTC | CASSLALDSPYEQYF
TRBJ1-1 | - | TRBV11-2 | - | TGTGCCAGCAGCTCGCGGGGAGCCGAAGCTTTCTTT | CASSSRGAEAFF
TRBJ1-1 | - | TRBV5-1 | - | TGCGCCAGCAGCTGGGGGCTAGGCTTAGACGCTGAAGCTTTCTTT | CASSWGLGLDAEAFF
TRBJ2-2 | - | TRBV19 | - | TGTGCCAGTAGTAATGGGCAGGGCAACACCGGGGAGCTGTTTTTT | CASSNGQGNTGELFF
TRBJ2-5 | - | TRBV10-3 | - | TGTGCCATCAGGGGGAAGGTCGGGGAGACCCAGTACTTC | CAIRGKVGETQYF
TRBJ2-7 | - | TRBV19 | TRBD2 | TGTGCCAGTATCGGCGTTTCGGGAGGAACCTACGAGCAGTACTTC | CASIGVSGGTYEQYF
TRBJ2-1 | - | TRBV2 | TRBD2 | TGTGCCACCTCCCCTCGAGCCGGGGGGAATGAGCAGTTCTTC | CATSPRAGGNEQFF
TRBJ2-7 | - | TRBV9 | TRBD2 | TGTGCCAGCAGCGTTATAGCGGGGGCTAGCTCCTACGAGCAGTACTTC | CASSVIAGASSYEQYF
TRBJ2-7 | - | TRBV1 | - | TGCACCAGCAGCCCCATAGCGGGAGTGATCTACGAGCAGTACTTC | CTSSPIAGVIYEQYF
TRBJ2-7 | - | TRBV5-7 | - | TGTGCCAGCGGCTCCGCTGACTCGGATTTCGAGCAGTACTTC | CASGSADSDFEQYF
TRBJ1-5 | - | TRBV28 | TRBD1 | TGTGCCAGCAGGACAGGGCAAAATCAGCCCCAGCATTTT | CASRTGQNQPQHF
TRBJ2-7 | - | TRBV10-3 | - | TGTGCCAGCAGCAGAAGCACACGTAGCGAGCAGTACTTC | CASSRSTRSEQYF
TRBJ2-3 | - | TRBV7-9 | - | TGTGCCAGCAGCAATCGGCTAGCCTTTTACACAGATACGCAGTATTTT | CASSNRLAFYTDTQYF
TRBJ2-1 | - | TRBV7-8 | - | TGTGCCAGCAGCAACAGGCGGGCTTCCTACAATGAGCAGTTCTTC | CASSNRRASYNEQFF
TRBJ1-1 | once | TRBV19 | - | TGTGCCAGTAGTACCTCTCCGTTCGGGGGTAACGCTGAAGCTTTCTTT | CASSTSPFGGNAEAFF
TRBJ2-5 | - | TRBV28 | - | TGTGCCAGCAGGCCACAGGGTTTAGAGACCCAGTACTTC | CASRPQGLETQYF
TRBJ1-5 | - | TRBV28 | - | TGTGCCAGCAGTAATTTCCCGTCCCAGCATTTT | CASSNFPSQHF
TRBJ2-1 | - | TRBV18 | - | TGTGCCAGCTCACCAGTGGAGTCCCAAACACTTTACAATGAGCAGTTCTTC | CASSPVESQTLYNEQFF
TRBJ1-1 | - | TRBV2 | TRBD1 | TGTGCCAGCAGTGACCAGGGACAGCACACTGAAGCTTTCTTT | CASSDQGQHTEAFF
TRBJ2-7 | - | TRBV28 | - | TGTGCCAGCAGTTTGGGGGACTACGAGCAGTACTTC | CASSLGDYEQYF
TRBJ1-3 | - | TRBV18 | - | TGTGCCAGCTCCAGTCAAGGGAACAGGGTACCCGGCACCATATATTTT | CASSSQGNRVPGTIYF
TRBJ2-7 | - | TRBV19 | TRBD1 | TGTGCCAGTAGCCCAAGGACAGGGAGCTCCTACGAGCAGTACTTC | CASSPRTGSSYEQYF
TRBJ2-7 | - | TRBV4-1 | TRBD2 | TGCGCCAGCAGCCAAGATCGGGCTAGCGGGACCTCCCACGAGCAGTACTTC | CASSQDRASGTSHEQYF
TRBJ2-2 | - | TRBV30 | TRBD2 | TGTGCCTGGAAAACTAGCGGGAGCCCCACCGGGGAGCTGTTTTTT | CAWKTSGSPTGELFF
TRBJ2-7 | - | TRBV5-6 | - | TGTGCCAGCAGCTGGGGACGGATCTACGAGCAGTACTTC | CASSWGRIYEQYF
TRBJ1-6 | - | TRBV2 | TRBD1 | TGTGCCAGCAGTCTACAGGGGGCTCTCGATAATTCACCCCTCCACTTT | CASSLQGALDNSPLHF
TRBJ2-2 | - | TRBV28 | - | TGTGCCAGCAGTCAAAACACCGGGGAGCTGTTTTTT | CASSQNTGELFF
TRBJ2-3 | - | TRBV6-1 | - | TGTGCCAGCAGTGAAGATTTAGGCATAAAGCAGTATTTT | CASSEDLGIKQYF
TRBJ2-7 | once | TRBV29-1 | TRBD2 | TGCAGCGTTGAACTAGCGGGTGCCTACGAGCAGTACTTC | CSVELAGAYEQYF
TRBJ1-1 | - | TRBV9 | - | TGTGCCAGCAGCCCAAAACAGGGTATGAACACTGAAGCTTTCTTT | CASSPKQGMNTEAFF